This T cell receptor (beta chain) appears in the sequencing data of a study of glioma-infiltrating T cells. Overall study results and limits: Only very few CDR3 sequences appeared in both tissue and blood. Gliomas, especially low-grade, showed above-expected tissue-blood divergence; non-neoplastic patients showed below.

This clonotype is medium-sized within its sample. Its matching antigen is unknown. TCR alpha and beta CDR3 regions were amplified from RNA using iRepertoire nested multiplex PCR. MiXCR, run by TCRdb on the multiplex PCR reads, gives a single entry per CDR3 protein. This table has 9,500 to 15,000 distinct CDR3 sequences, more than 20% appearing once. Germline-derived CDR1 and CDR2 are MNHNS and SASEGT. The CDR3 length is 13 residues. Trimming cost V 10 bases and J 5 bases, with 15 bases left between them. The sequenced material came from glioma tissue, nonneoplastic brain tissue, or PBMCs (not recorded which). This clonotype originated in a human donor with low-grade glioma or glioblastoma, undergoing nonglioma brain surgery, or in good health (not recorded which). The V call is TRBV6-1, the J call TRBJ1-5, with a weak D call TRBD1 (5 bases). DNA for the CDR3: TGTGCCACCGTGACCTCAGGGCATCAGCCCCAGCATTTT. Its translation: CATVTSGHQPQHF.